A single sample is the source of the 31 T cell receptor beta chains below, sequenced in a study of OX40 agonist ivuxolimab in advanced cancers. Libraries were prepared by immunoSEQ multiplex PCR; TCRdb keeps only in-frame clonotypes and omits some of them. The table lists around 62,000 clones, around 93% of them singletons. This specimen was CD4+ or CD8+ T cells sorted from blood, taken in a trial of the OX40 agonist ivuxolimab. Receptors were obtained from an adult with an advanced solid tumor such as melanoma, head and neck, liver or kidney cancer.

V and J are TRBV11-2 and TRBJ2-5, with 14 bases matching TRBD2. Losses at the gene ends were 5 bases for V and 0 bases for J; bases not matched to a gene: 11. Germline V CDR1 and CDR2: SGHAT, FQNNGV. This CDR3 is built from 19 residues. CDR3 in amino acids: CASSGTGTSGRLYQETQYF. CDR3 nucleotide sequence: TGTGCCAGCAGCGGAACCGGGACTAGCGGGAGACTGTACCAAGAGACCCAGTACTTC.

This clone was found a few times. The chain joins TRBV11-2 to TRBJ1-5, with D tentatively TRBD1 (5 bases). The germline gives CDR1 SGHAT, CDR2 FQNNGV. The CDR3 has 14 residues. The V gene lost 1 base and the J gene lost 7 bases, with 11 bases spanning the gap. CDR3 protein: CASSLAGGPQPQHF. CDR3 sequence (DNA): TGTGCCAGCAGCTTAGCTGGGGGTCCCCAGCCCCAGCATTTT.

The V call is TRBV11-2, the J call TRBJ1-5; 7 positions agree with TRBD1. The CDR3 consists of 13 residues. With 8 bases clipped from V and 8 bases from J, the junction kept 9 bases outside the gene matches. The germline V gene has CDR1 SGHAT and CDR2 FQNNGV. The CDR3 nucleotides read TGTGCCAGCTCACAACAGGGGTTCGAGCCCCAGCATTTT. This sequence encodes CASSQQGFEPQHF.

CDR3 in amino acids: CASSPGTTDQAFF. Here the CDR3 DNA reads TGTGCCAGCAGCCCCGGGACAACCGATCAGGCTTTCTTT. The chain links TRBV7-6 to TRBJ1-1, with D maybe TRBD1 (6 bases). CDR1 is SGHVS, CDR2 FNYEAQ, per germline. V lost 5 bases and J lost 11, with 18 bases in between. CDR3 size: 13 residues.

V is TRBV14 and J is TRBJ1-2; D uncertain. V was clipped by 1 base and J by 4 bases, with 7 bases between them. Germline assignment: CDR1 SGHDN and CDR2 FVKESK. This CDR3 has 13 amino acids. The CDR3 DNA reads as TGTGCCAGCAGCCAAGGACCGCGCTATGGCTACACCTTC. Encoded protein: CASSQGPRYGYTF.

The sample holds a few counts of this clone. This chain connects TRBV2 to TRBJ1-5; D remains unclear. The germline V and J ends were trimmed by 6 bases and 3 bases, with 12 bases remaining between them. CDR1 SNHLY and CDR2 FYNNEI come from the germline V gene. This CDR3 region has 14 residues. The CDR3 region is CASRSVGFNQPQHF. In DNA, the CDR3 is TGTGCCAGCAGGTCTGTGGGTTTCAATCAGCCCCAGCATTTT. Complete variable domain (other parts from reference TRBV2 and TRBJ1-5): EPEVTQTPSHQVTQMGQEVILRCVPISNHLYFYWYRQILGQKVEFLVSFYNNEISEKSEIFDDQFSVERPDGSNFTLKIRSTKLEDSAMYFCASRSVGFNQPQHFGDGTRLSIL.

The chain combines TRBV6-1 with TRBJ2-7, with TRBD1 matching 7 bases. Per the germline V gene, CDR1 is MNHNS and CDR2 is SASEGT. V lost 5 bases, J lost 3 bases, and 10 bases stayed unmatched. This CDR3 has 15 amino acids. CDR3 region: CASSSRQGQGYEQYF. The CDR3 DNA is TGTGCCAGCAGTTCCCGACAGGGCCAAGGCTACGAGCAGTACTTC.

This clone turned up a few times. The chain combines TRBV2 with TRBJ2-1, with a weak D call TRBD1 (6 bases). Per germline, CDR1 SNHLY and CDR2 FYNNEI. V was shortened by 5 bases and J by 0 bases, with 14 bases between the two germline ends. The CDR3 length is 16 residues. The DNA of the CDR3 is TGTGCCAGCAGTTTCAGAGACAGGCCCTCCTACAATGAGCAGTTCTTC. It codes for CASSFRDRPSYNEQFF.

The chain carries TRBV25-1 and TRBJ2-7, with 12 bases matching TRBD2. The CDR3 runs 15 residues. CDR1 and CDR2 from the germline V gene are MGHDK and SYGVNS. J was trimmed by 3 bases and V by 5 bases; bases with no gene match: 5. The CDR3 bases are TGTGCCAGCAGTACGGGACTAGCGGGTCTCTACGAGCAGTACTTC. It codes for CASSTGLAGLYEQYF.

This chain connects TRBV7-9 to TRBJ2-7; no clear D. V was cut by 1 base and J by 3 bases, with 4 bases left in between. This CDR3 contains 12 residues. The germline CDR1 and CDR2 sequences are SEHNR and FQNEAQ (reference sequence). The CDR3 sequence: CASSLGDYEQYF. The CDR3 region has the DNA TGTGCCAGCAGCTTAGGGGACTACGAGCAGTACTTC.

The chain combines TRBV7-8 with TRBJ2-5, with TRBD2 matching over 9 bases. Trimming cost V 0 bases and J 5 bases; bases outside gene matches: 4. The CDR3 is 15 residues long. Looked up from germline, CDR1 is SGHVS and CDR2 is FQNEAQ. CDR3 protein: CASSLAGSGSETQYF. In nucleotides, the CDR3 is TGTGCCAGCAGCTTAGCTGGTAGCGGGAGTGAGACCCAGTACTTC.

The count of this clone is one. CDR3 DNA: TGTGCCAGCAGCCGCTTGGGCGCCGGGCAGTTCTTC. Encoded protein: CASSRLGAGQFF. The chain uses TRBV7-3 and TRBJ2-1, with D unclear. V was trimmed by 5 bases and J by 12 bases, leaving 14 bases between them. The CDR3 extends over 12 amino acids. Germline CDR1 and CDR2: SGHTA and FQGTGA. Full variable domain (missing parts from reference TRBV7-3 and TRBJ2-1): GAGVSQTPSNKVTEKGKYVELRCDPISGHTALYWYRQSLGQGPEFLIYFQGTGAADDSGLPNDRFFAVRPEGSVSTLKIQRTERGDSAVYLCASSRLGAGQFFGPGTRLTVL.

The V and J genes are TRBV6-6 and TRBJ1-2, with unresolved D. Germline CDR1 and CDR2: MNHNY and SVGAGI (reference sequence). The ends were cut back, 11 bases at V and 7 bases at J, with 14 bases in the middle. The CDR3 extends over 11 amino acids. This CDR3 reads CAVKPAGGYTF. The DNA for the CDR3 is TGTGCCGTTAAGCCCGCTGGTGGCTACACCTTC.

The V and J genes are TRBV5-6 and TRBJ2-7; D gene unclear. CDR1 SGHDT and CDR2 YYEEEE come from the germline V gene. V was clipped by 0 bases and J by 2 bases, with 3 bases between them. There are 12 residues in the CDR3. CDR3: CASSLDTYEQYF. The DNA for the CDR3 is TGTGCCAGCAGCTTGGACACCTACGAGCAGTACTTC.

V and J are TRBV18 and TRBJ2-7; D unresolved. Germline CDR1 KGHSH, CDR2 LQKENI. The CDR3 length is 13 residues. Trimming stripped 3 bases from V and 3 bases from J, with 9 bases between. The CDR3 reads CASSPANGYEQYF. CDR3 sequence (DNA): TGTGCCAGCTCACCCGCTAACGGCTACGAGCAGTACTTC.

This clone was observed a single time. J is TRBJ1-2 and V is TRBV29-1; 9 positions match TRBD1. The V gene's germline CDR1 is SQVTM and CDR2 ANQGSEA. J gave up 2 bases and V 6 bases, and 10 bases lay outside the gene matches. This CDR3 has 15 residues. Written as DNA, the CDR3 is TGCAGCGTCCGAACTCCGGGACAGGGAAACTATGGCTACACCTTC. This translates into CSVRTPGQGNYGYTF. Drawing the rest from reference TRBV29-1 and TRBJ1-2, the complete variable domain is SAVISQKPSRDICQRGTSLTIQCQVDSQVTMMFWYRQQPGQSLTLIATANQGSEATYESGFVIDKFPISRPNLTFSTLTVSNMSPEDSSIYLCSVRTPGQGNYGYTFGSGTRLTVV.

The V and J genes are TRBV2 and TRBJ2-2; 8 bases align to TRBD2. The V and J ends lost 5 bases and 2 bases, in that order; junction bases with no gene match: 4. CDR1 and CDR2 (germline): SNHLY, FYNNEI. This CDR3 is built from 15 residues. This chain's CDR3 is CASSPAGVNTGELFF. The CDR3 DNA follows: TGTGCCAGCAGTCCAGCGGGAGTTAACACCGGGGAGCTGTTTTTT.

Only a few counts were recorded for this clone. The gene calls are TRBV27 and TRBJ2-3; unclear D gene. Deletions cut 0 bases from V and 0 bases from J, with 7 bases between. CDR3 size: 15 residues. Germline loops: CDR1 MNHEY, CDR2 SMNVEV (reference sequence). This CDR3 reads CASSLSSYSTDTQYF. CDR3 nucleotide sequence: TGTGCCAGCAGTTTATCCTCCTATAGCACAGATACGCAGTATTTT.

The chain recombines TRBV28 with TRBJ2-5, with D perhaps matching TRBD2 (5 bases). The CDR3 length is 19 residues. V dropped 1 base and J dropped 1 base, with 22 bases sitting between them. Germline V CDR1 and CDR2: MDHEN, SYDVKM. In DNA, the CDR3 is TGTGCCAGCAGTTTATCCAGGAGGAGAGACATTTATTTCCAAGAGACCCAGTACTTC. It yields the protein CASSLSRRRDIYFQETQYF. The variable domain in full, completed from reference TRBV28 and TRBJ2-5, reads DVKVTQSSRYLVKRTGEKVFLECVQDMDHENMFWYRQDPGLGLRLIYFSYDVKMKEKGDIPEGYSVSREKKERFSLILESASTNQTSMYLCASSLSRRRDIYFQETQYFGPGTRLLVL.

The rearrangement links TRBV6-1 to TRBJ1-5; D gene unclear. The CDR3 sequence is 14 residues long. Trimming removed 10 bases at V and 4 bases at J, with 17 bases between. Germline V lookup: CDR1 MNHNS, CDR2 SASEGT. CDR3 nucleotides: TGTGCCATCTCGACCTCAGCCGTGAATCAGCCCCAGCATTTT. It translates to CAISTSAVNQPQHF.

V usage is TRBV7-6 and J usage is TRBJ2-1; 10 bases line up with TRBD2. The CDR3 totals 20 residues. With V trimmed by 5 bases and J by 3 bases, 19 bases remained unmatched. Germline values: CDR1 SGHVS, CDR2 FNYEAQ. The CDR3 spells CASSPTLRTSGVKGYNEQFF. The CDR3 DNA reads TGTGCCAGCAGCCCAACCCTGAGGACTAGCGGCGTAAAAGGCTACAATGAGCAGTTCTTC. Variable domain in full (rest from reference TRBV7-6 and TRBJ2-1): GAGVSQSPRYKVTKRGQDVALRCDPISGHVSLYWYRQALGQGPEFLTYFNYEAQQDKSGLPNDRFSAERPEGSISTLTIQRTEQRDSAMYRCASSPTLRTSGVKGYNEQFFGPGTRLTVL.

The chain couples TRBV12-5 to TRBJ2-7; 7 bases line up with TRBD1. The CDR3 extends over 15 amino acids. Germline CDR1 LGHNT, CDR2 FRNRAP. Trimming cost V 7 bases and J 7 bases; bases outside gene matches: 16. CDR3: CASASLRDRPREQYF. The CDR3 DNA follows: TGTGCTAGTGCCTCTCTTCGGGACAGACCGAGGGAGCAGTACTTC.

The chain couples TRBV21-1 to TRBJ1-3; no check of the table's D call, TRBD1, against the DNA was made. TRBV21-1 counts as a pseudogene. The CDR3 totals 19 residues. The CDR3 region has the DNA TGTGCCAGCGCCCCCACAAGCAGACAGGGGGCAAGGATTGAAAACACCATATATTTT. Encoded protein: CASAPTSRQGARIENTIYF.

The chain carries TRBV2 and TRBJ2-7, with 9 bases that match TRBD2. This CDR3 has 18 amino acids. J lost 3 bases, V lost 6 bases, and 18 bases had no gene match. The germline gives CDR1 SNHLY, CDR2 FYNNEI. CDR3 sequence reads: CASRGPGLARSGNYEQYF. The DNA for the CDR3 is TGTGCCAGCAGGGGACCGGGACTAGCCCGATCAGGGAACTACGAGCAGTACTTC.

The chain uses TRBV5-1 and TRBJ2-1; D is unresolved. This CDR3 is 12 amino acids long. Germline CDR1 and CDR2: SGHRS and YFSETQ. Deletions cut 0 bases from V and 9 bases from J, with 7 bases between. CDR3 loop: CASSLGSREQFF. The DNA of the CDR3 is TGCGCCAGCAGCTTGGGAAGTCGTGAGCAGTTCTTC.

The rearrangement joins TRBV18 to TRBJ2-3; no firm D call. CDR1 is KGHSH, CDR2 LQKENI, per germline. Trimming took off 2 bases at V and 4 bases at J, with 4 bases between the two ends. The CDR3 covers 12 residues. The CDR3 nucleotides are TGTGCCAGCTCACCAAAGGCAGATACGCAGTATTTT. This translates into CASSPKADTQYF.

V usage is TRBV14 and J usage is TRBJ1-2, with unresolved D. Germline CDR1 is SGHDN and CDR2 is FVKESK. The V gene lost 4 bases and the J gene lost 3 bases, with 6 bases spanning the gap. The CDR3 totals 12 residues. CDR3 sequence (DNA): TGTGCCAGCAGCCCCGACCACTATGGCTACACCTTC. This codes for CASSPDHYGYTF.

This clone appeared once. The chain carries TRBV6-5 and TRBJ2-1, with 9 bases aligning to TRBD2. V lost 2 bases, J lost 3 bases, and 5 bases stayed unmatched. Germline CDR1 MNHEY, CDR2 SVGAGI. This CDR3 spans 16 amino acids. The CDR3 is CASSYLTSGHYNEQFF. Written as DNA, the CDR3 is TGTGCCAGCAGTTACCTCACTAGCGGGCACTACAATGAGCAGTTCTTC.

This chain uses TRBV5-1 with TRBJ1-2, with no clear D. Trimming removed 0 bases at V and 4 bases at J, with 10 bases between. Germline CDR1 SGHRS, CDR2 YFSETQ. The length of the CDR3 is 14 residues. The CDR3 DNA reads as TGCGCCAGCAGCTTGGGGGAGCTTGGCTATGGCTACACCTTC. Its protein product is CASSLGELGYGYTF.

This rearrangement joins TRBV4-1 to TRBJ2-3, with D unresolved. V lost 2 bases, J lost 4 bases, and 13 bases lay in between. This CDR3 is built from 15 residues. Per germline, CDR1 MGHRA and CDR2 YSYEKL. Here the CDR3 reads CASSQSQQGPDTQYF. The CDR3 DNA follows: TGCGCCAGCAGCCAAAGCCAGCAAGGGCCAGATACGCAGTATTTT.

This chain uses TRBV10-3 with TRBJ2-5; D is unclear. CDR3 length: 12 amino acids. V was clipped by 10 bases and J by 5 bases, with 14 bases between them. Germline V gives CDR1 ENHRY, CDR2 SYGVKD. CDR3 coding DNA: TGTGCCACCGCTCTAGGGTCGGAGACCCAGTACTTC. Translation gives CATALGSETQYF.